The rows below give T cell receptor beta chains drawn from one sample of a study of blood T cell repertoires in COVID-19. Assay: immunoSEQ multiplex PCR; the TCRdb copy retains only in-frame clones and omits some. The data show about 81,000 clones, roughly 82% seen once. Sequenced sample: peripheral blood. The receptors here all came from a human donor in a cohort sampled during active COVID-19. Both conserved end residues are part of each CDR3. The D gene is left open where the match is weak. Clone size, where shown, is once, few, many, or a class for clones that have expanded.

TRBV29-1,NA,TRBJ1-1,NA,CSVDRGLTGAEAFF,TGCAGCGTTGATAGGGGCTTGACGGGCGCTGAAGCTTTCTTT
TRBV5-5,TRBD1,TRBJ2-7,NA,CASSLGAGGGYEQYF,TGTGCCAGCAGCTTGGGGGCAGGGGGCGGGTACGAGCAGTACTTC
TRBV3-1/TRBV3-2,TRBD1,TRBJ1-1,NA,CASSQLGGNTEAFF,TGTGCCAGCAGCCAACTAGGGGGCAACACTGAAGCTTTCTTT
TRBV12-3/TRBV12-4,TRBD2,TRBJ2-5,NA,CASRGTSRETQYF,TGTGCCAGCAGGGGGACTAGCAGAGAGACCCAGTACTTC
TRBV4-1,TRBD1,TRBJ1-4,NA,CASSQDPRGFVEKLFF,TGCGCCAGCAGCCAAGACCCCAGGGGGTTTGTTGAAAAACTGTTTTTT
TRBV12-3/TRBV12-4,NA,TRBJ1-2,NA,CASSFGGEDGYTF,TGTGCCAGCAGTTTTGGGGGCGAGGATGGCTACACCTTC
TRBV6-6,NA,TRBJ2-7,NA,CASHTGTRGEQYF,TGTGCCAGCCACACCGGGACTCGAGGGGAGCAGTACTTC
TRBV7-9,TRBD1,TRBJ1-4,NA,CASSFPQGATVGEKLFF,TGTGCCAGCAGCTTCCCACAGGGGGCAACGGTTGGTGAAAAACTGTTTTTT
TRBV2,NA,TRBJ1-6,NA,CASIDPIRGSPLHF,TGTGCCAGTATCGATCCCATCCGGGGTTCACCCCTCCACTTT
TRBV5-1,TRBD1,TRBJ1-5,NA,CASSPGQGIGQPQHF,TGCGCCAGCAGCCCCGGACAGGGAATTGGTCAGCCCCAGCATTTT
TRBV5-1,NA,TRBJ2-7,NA,CASSTQGLSYEQYF,TGCGCCAGCAGTACCCAGGGTCTCTCCTACGAGCAGTACTTC
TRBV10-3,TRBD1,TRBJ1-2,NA,CAIRGDREDGYTF,TGTGCCATCAGAGGGGACAGGGAGGACGGCTACACCTTC
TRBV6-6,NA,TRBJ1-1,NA,CASSPPHNSVEDWKTEAFF,TGTGCCAGCAGTCCCCCCCACAACAGCGTCGAGGACTGGAAGACTGAAGCTTTCTTT
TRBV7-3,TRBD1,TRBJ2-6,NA,CASSLTGGAGANVLTF,TGTGCCAGCAGCTTAACAGGGGGCGCTGGGGCCAACGTCCTGACTTTC
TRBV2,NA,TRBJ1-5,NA,CASSKTNGPLGNQPQHF,TGTGCCAGCAGTAAAACCAACGGGCCACTAGGGAATCAGCCCCAGCATTTT
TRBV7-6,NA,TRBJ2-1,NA,CASSLGTGVVYNEQFF,TGTGCCAGCAGCTTAGGGACGGGGGTAGTCTACAATGAGCAGTTCTTC
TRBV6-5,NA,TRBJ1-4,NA,CASHRVSNEKLFF,TGTGCCAGCCACCGGGTCTCTAATGAAAAACTGTTTTTT
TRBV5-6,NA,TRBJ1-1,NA,CASSPAGGLMNTEAFF,TGTGCCAGCAGCCCGGCGGGGGGGTTGATGAACACTGAAGCTTTCTTT
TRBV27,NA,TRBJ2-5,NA,CASSLSPWQETQYF,TGTGCCAGCAGTTTATCCCCCTGGCAGGAGACCCAGTACTTC
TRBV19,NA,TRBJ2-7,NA,CASSAGRIYEQYF,TGTGCCAGTAGTGCAGGGAGGATCTACGAGCAGTACTTC
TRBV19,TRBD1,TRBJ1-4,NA,CASSGTGPANEKLFF,TGTGCCAGTAGTGGGACAGGGCCCGCTAATGAAAAACTGTTTTTT
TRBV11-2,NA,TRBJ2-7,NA,CASSDTPSYEQYF,TGTGCCAGCAGTGACACACCCTCCTACGAGCAGTACTTC
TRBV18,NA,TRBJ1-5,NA,CASSKIQGNQPQHF,TGTGCCAGCTCTAAAATACAGGGCAATCAGCCCCAGCATTTT
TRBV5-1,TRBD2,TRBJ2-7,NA,CASSSAGGQYEQYF,TGCGCCAGCAGCTCAGCGGGGGGTCAATACGAGCAGTACTTC
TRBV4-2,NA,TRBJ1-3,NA,CASSPQVSGNTIYF,TGTGCCAGCAGCCCACAGGTTTCTGGAAACACCATATATTTT
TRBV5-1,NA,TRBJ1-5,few,CASRLQDNQPQHF,TGCGCCAGCAGACTACAGGATAATCAGCCCCAGCATTTT
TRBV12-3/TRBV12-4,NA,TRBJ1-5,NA,CASSFNQPQHF,TGTGCCAGCAGCTTTAATCAGCCCCAGCATTTT
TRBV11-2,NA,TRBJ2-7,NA,CASSSRGRGFTYEQYF,TGTGCCAGCAGCTCCCGTGGTAGGGGGTTCACCTACGAGCAGTACTTC
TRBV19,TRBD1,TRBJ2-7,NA,CASSKPRDSVSYEQYF,TGTGCCAGTAGTAAACCTCGGGACAGCGTCTCCTACGAGCAGTACTTC
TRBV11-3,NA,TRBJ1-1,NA,CASSLRGAGTEAFF,TGTGCCAGCAGCTTACGGGGGGCTGGCACTGAAGCTTTCTTT
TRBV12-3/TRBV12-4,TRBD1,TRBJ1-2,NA,CASRATGEGYTF,TGTGCCAGCAGAGCGACAGGGGAAGGCTACACCTTC
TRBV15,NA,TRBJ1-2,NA,CATSRDLAGANYGYTF,TGTGCCACCAGCAGAGATCTCGCGGGAGCTAACTATGGCTACACCTTC
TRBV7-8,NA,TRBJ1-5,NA,CASSLARGLTSNQPQHF,TGTGCCAGCAGCTTAGCGCGGGGGTTAACAAGCAATCAGCCCCAGCATTTT
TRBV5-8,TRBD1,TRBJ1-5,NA,CASSLGGIEPQHF,TGTGCCAGCAGCTTAGGGGGCATAGAGCCCCAGCATTTT
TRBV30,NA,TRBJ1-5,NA,CAWSLGGVSNQPQHF,TGTGCCTGGTCCCTGGGGGGGGTTAGCAATCAGCCCCAGCATTTT
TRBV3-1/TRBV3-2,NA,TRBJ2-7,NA,CASSQAIQVEKREQYF,TGTGCCAGCAGCCAGGCGATACAGGTGGAAAAAAGAGAGCAGTACTTC
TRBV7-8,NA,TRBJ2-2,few,CASSRNGPGVTGELFF,TGTGCCAGCAGCCGAAATGGGCCCGGGGTAACCGGGGAGCTGTTTTTT
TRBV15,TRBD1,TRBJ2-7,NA,CATSRPGQGSYEQYF,TGTGCCACCAGCAGGCCGGGACAGGGTTCCTACGAGCAGTACTTC
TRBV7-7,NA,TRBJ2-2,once,CASSTRQAGELFF,TGTGCTAGCAGCACTCGACAGGCCGGGGAGCTGTTTTTT
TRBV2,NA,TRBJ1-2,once,CASMRGIDYGYTF,TGTGCCAGCATGCGGGGCATTGACTATGGCTACACCTTC
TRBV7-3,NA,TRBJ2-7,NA,CASSEGVSYEQYF,TGTGCCAGCAGCGAAGGGGTGAGCTACGAGCAGTACTTC
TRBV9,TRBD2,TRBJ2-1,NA,CASSGTRYNEQFF,TGTGCCAGCAGCGGGACTAGGTACAATGAGCAGTTCTTC
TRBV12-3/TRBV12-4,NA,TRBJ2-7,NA,CASSLTRTYEQYF,TGTGCCAGCAGTTTGACACGTACCTACGAGCAGTACTTC
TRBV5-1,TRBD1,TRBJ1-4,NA,CASSFLSDRGGYEKLFF,TGCGCCAGCAGCTTTCTTTCGGACAGGGGAGGATATGAAAAACTGTTTTTT
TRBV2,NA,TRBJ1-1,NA,CADFAGAEAFF,TGTGCCGACTTCGCCGGGGCTGAAGCTTTCTTT
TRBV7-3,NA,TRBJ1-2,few,CASSTRPSYGYTF,TGTGCCAGCAGCACCAGGCCCTCATATGGCTACACCTTC
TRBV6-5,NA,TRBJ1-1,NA,CASSLLRGGNTEAFF,TGTGCCAGCAGCCTATTGAGGGGAGGGAACACTGAAGCTTTCTTT
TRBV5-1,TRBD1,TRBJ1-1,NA,CASSLGGTGPNTEAFF,TGCGCCAGCAGCTTGGGCGGGACAGGGCCGAACACTGAAGCTTTCTTT
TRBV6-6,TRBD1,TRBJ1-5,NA,CASSLTTGGSQPQHF,TGTGCCAGCAGCTTAACGACAGGGGGCAGCCAGCCCCAGCATTTT
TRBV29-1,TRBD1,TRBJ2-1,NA,CSVKGQGPYNEQFF,TGCAGCGTGAAGGGACAGGGGCCCTACAATGAGCAGTTCTTC
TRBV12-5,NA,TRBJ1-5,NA,CASGLGQVSNQPQHF,TGTGCTAGTGGTTTGGGACAGGTTAGCAATCAGCCCCAGCATTTT
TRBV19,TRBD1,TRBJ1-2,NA,CASSYLTGDYGYTF,TGTGCCAGTAGTTACCTTACAGGGGACTATGGCTACACCTTC
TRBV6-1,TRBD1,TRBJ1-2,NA,CASSEDRTGWGYTF,TGTGCCAGCAGTGAAGATCGGACAGGGTGGGGCTACACCTTC
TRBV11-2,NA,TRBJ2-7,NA,CASSLDGGIKQYF,TGTGCCAGCAGCTTAGATGGAGGGATAAAGCAGTACTTC
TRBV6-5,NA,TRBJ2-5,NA,CASSYSFTRGETQYF,TGTGCCAGCAGTTACTCCTTCACCAGGGGAGAGACCCAGTACTTC
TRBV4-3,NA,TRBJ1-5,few,CASSQDVPGIVSQPQHF,TGCGCCAGCAGCCAAGACGTCCCAGGGATCGTTTCTCAGCCCCAGCATTTT
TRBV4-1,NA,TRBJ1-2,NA,CASSQVYGTNYGYTF,TGCGCCAGCAGCCAAGTATACGGGACTAACTATGGCTACACCTTC
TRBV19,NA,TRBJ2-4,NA,CASSPRQSVAKNIQYF,TGTGCCAGTAGTCCCCGACAGTCAGTAGCCAAAAACATTCAGTACTTC
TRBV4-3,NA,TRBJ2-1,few,CASSQGGSGWGNNEQFF,TGCGCCAGCAGCCAAGGAGGTTCAGGGTGGGGTAACAATGAGCAGTTCTTC
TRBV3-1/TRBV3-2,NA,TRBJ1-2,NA,CASSLSYGGNYGYTF,TGTGCCAGCAGCCTATCTTATGGAGGGAACTATGGCTACACCTTC